This T cell receptor (beta chain) was captured in a study of blood T cell repertoires in COVID-19. Study context: Sites across the United States, Italy and Spain contributed samples from acute and convalescent COVID-19.

Authors' processing steps: Reference gene primer amplification gave estimated nucleated cell counts. The table came from immunoSEQ multiplex PCR; TCRdb's copy has only in-frame clones and leaves some out. V, J and clone size are those of that table, while D and trimming were read from the DNA. Here the sample spans about 150,000 clones, more than 80% being singletons. Specimen: peripheral blood. This TCR came from a woman in her sixties or seventies with active COVID-19.

The CDR3 nucleotides read TGTGCCAGCAGCTTATCGGGACAGGGTGGGACTGAAGCTTTCTTT. Protein: CASSLSGQGGTEAFF. The chain has TRBV11-3 and TRBJ1-1; TRBD1 matches at 9 bases. The CDR3 runs 15 residues. Losses at the gene ends were 2 bases for V and 5 bases for J; bases not matched to a gene: 6. Germline loops: CDR1 SGHNT, CDR2 YENEEA.